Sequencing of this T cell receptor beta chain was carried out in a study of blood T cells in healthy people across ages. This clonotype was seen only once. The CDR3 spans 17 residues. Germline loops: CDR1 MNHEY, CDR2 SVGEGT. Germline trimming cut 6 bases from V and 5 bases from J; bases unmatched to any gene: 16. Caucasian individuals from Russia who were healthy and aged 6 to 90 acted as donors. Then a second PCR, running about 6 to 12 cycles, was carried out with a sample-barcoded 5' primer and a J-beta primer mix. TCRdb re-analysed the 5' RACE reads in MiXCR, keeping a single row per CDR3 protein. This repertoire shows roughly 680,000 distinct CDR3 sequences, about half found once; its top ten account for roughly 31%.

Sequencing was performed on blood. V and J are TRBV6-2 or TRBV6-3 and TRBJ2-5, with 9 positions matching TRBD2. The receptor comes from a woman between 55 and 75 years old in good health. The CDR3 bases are TGTGCCAGCAGCCCCGGGACTAGCAGGATAACAACGGAGACCCAGTACTTC. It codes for CASSPGTSRITTETQYF.